This TCR beta chain was obtained from a study of T cells in Graves' hyperthyroidism and ophthalmopathy. Study findings and constraints: The model made its ophthalmopathy prediction, and onset followed a median about 6 months later.

From germline, CDR1 is KGHDR and CDR2 SFDVKD. CDR3 length: 14 residues. The V end was cut by 4 bases, the J end by 4 bases, with 10 bases between. This clonotype was seen many times. Its antigen is not known. What was amplified from RNA transcripts were TCR beta CDR3 regions. During a first-round RT-PCR of the TCR CDR3, the HTBI primer set was used. MiXCR was run by TCRdb on the multiplex PCR reads, yielding one entry per CDR3 protein. The sample consists of around 660,000 distinct CDR3 sequences, 45% of them appearing once. The sequenced sample was peripheral blood or thyroid tissue (not recorded which). This chain connects TRBV24-1 to TRBJ1-5, with D perhaps TRBD1 (6 bases). This TCR came from an adult man with Graves' disease, either hyperthyroidism or ophthalmopathy (not recorded which). The chain's CDR3 is CATSEWDTNQPQHF. The DNA for the CDR3 is TGTGCCACCAGTGAATGGGACACAAATCAGCCCCAGCATTTT.